This TCR beta chain was captured by sequencing in a study of blood T cells in healthy people across ages. The draw of peripheral blood yielded about 10 milliliters from each donor. A J-beta primer mix and a sample-barcoded 5' primer were used in a second PCR of roughly 6 to 11 cycles. MiXCR was run by TCRdb on the 5' RACE reads, yielding one entry per CDR3 protein. The table has 590,000 or so distinct CDR3 sequences, around 31% seen once. The CDR3 runs 13 residues. From germline, CDR1 is MDHEN and CDR2 SYDVKM. Deletions cut 1 base from V and 3 bases from J, with 4 bases between. Findings of the study overall: The authors considered diversity estimates from one million T cells to be underestimates. There was a strong correlation between TCR beta diversity and naive T cell percentage. Age showed a roughly linear inverse relationship with TCR beta diversity per million T cells.

As concerns this clonotype: Its target is unknown.

The sample consisted of blood. The V gene is TRBV28, the J gene TRBJ2-1, with D unresolved. This sequence originates from an elderly woman in good health. CDR3 nucleotide sequence: TGTGCCAGCAGTTTATTGGACTACAATGAGCAGTTCTTC. It codes for CASSLLDYNEQFF.